These 19 T cell receptor beta chains were sequenced from one sample in a study of shared clonotypes between healthy human individuals. Clones were read by immunoSEQ multiplex PCR, and TCRdb kept only the in-frame ones, dropping some. The table includes about 450,000 clones, less than 80% detected once. The specimen sequenced was PBMCs. Receptor source: a woman aged 40 to 50 in good health. Some clones in this sample may be carry-over from other donors' samples.

In this sample, this clone turned up a few times. V usage is TRBV30 and J usage is TRBJ2-6, with 8 bases lining up with TRBD2. Per germline, CDR1 GTSNPN and CDR2 SVGIG (reference sequence). This CDR3 is built from 15 residues. The junction had 0 bases not matched to a gene; V was cut back by 2 bases and J by 0 bases. The CDR3 loop is CAWSSGGSGANVLTF. The CDR3 DNA sequence: TGTGCCTGGAGTAGCGGGGGCTCTGGGGCCAACGTCCTGACTTTC.

The V call is TRBV4-1, the J call TRBJ2-2, with D perhaps TRBD2 (5 bases). The V end was cut by 4 bases, the J end by 5 bases, with 17 bases between. Looked up from germline, CDR1 is MGHRA and CDR2 is YSYEKL. The length of the CDR3 is 16 residues. Written as DNA, the CDR3 is TGCGCCAGCAGCCCAGTGGGGAGAACGGGTACCGGGGAGCTGTTTTTT. Encoded protein: CASSPVGRTGTGELFF.

This clone has just a few counts. J is TRBJ1-2 and V is TRBV28, with unresolved D. Germline V gives CDR1 MDHEN, CDR2 SYDVKM. V lost 3 bases and J lost 9, with 11 bases in between. CDR3 length: 12 residues. The CDR3 region is CASSFGSDSYTF. The CDR3 coding sequence is TGTGCCAGCAGTTTCGGTAGCGATAGCTACACCTTC.

This clone appeared a few times. This chain connects TRBV7-3 to TRBJ2-1; 10 bases fit TRBD2. This CDR3 spans 18 amino acids. Trimming took 5 bases from V and 7 from J; bases not matched to a gene: 17. CDR1 is SGHTA and CDR2 is FQGTGA in the germline V gene. CDR3 residues: CASSPTGGLAGVSNEQFF. The CDR3 bases are TGTGCCAGCAGCCCGACGGGGGGTCTAGCGGGAGTATCGAATGAGCAGTTCTTC.

The genes are TRBV9 and TRBJ1-3; D is unclear. The germline V and J ends were trimmed by 0 bases and 0 bases, with 10 bases remaining between them. This CDR3 has 16 amino acids. Germline V gives CDR1 SGDLS, CDR2 YYNGEE. CDR3 residues: CASSVEMANSGNTIYF. The DNA of the CDR3 is TGTGCCAGCAGCGTAGAGATGGCGAACTCTGGAAACACCATATATTTT.

This chain uses TRBV4-1 with TRBJ2-1; D is uncertain. Germline V gene sequence: CDR1 MGHRA, CDR2 YSYEKL. The CDR3 is 12 amino acids. Trimming shortened V by 4 bases and J by 8 bases, and 9 bases separated the two germline ends. Here the CDR3 DNA reads TGCGCCAGCAGCCCCCAAACGGATGAGCAGTTCTTC. Translation gives CASSPQTDEQFF.

The chain is built from TRBV2 and TRBJ1-1, with TRBD1 identical over 9 bases. Germline CDR1 and CDR2: SNHLY and FYNNEI. Trimming took 2 bases from V and 4 from J; bases not matched to a gene: 8. CDR3 length: 16 amino acids. The CDR3 sequence: CASSETARTGVTEAFF. In nucleotides, the CDR3 is TGTGCCAGCAGTGAAACGGCGAGGACAGGGGTCACTGAAGCTTTCTTT.

The V call is TRBV6-6, the J call TRBJ1-4, with D possibly matching TRBD1 (5 bases). V shed 2 bases and J shed 0 bases, with 10 bases lying between them. Germline V gene sequence: CDR1 MNHNY, CDR2 SVGAGI (reference sequence). The CDR3 loop spans 16 amino acids. CDR3 sequence reads: CASSYPDSATNEKLFF. CDR3 DNA: TGTGCCAGCAGTTACCCCGACAGTGCAACTAATGAAAAACTGTTTTTT.

The chain links TRBV6-6 to TRBJ1-2, with a weak D call TRBD1 (5 bases). The CDR3 length is 13 residues. Between the trimmed V and J ends, which lost 5 bases and 5 bases, there was a span of 12 bases. Germline V CDR1 and CDR2: MNHNY, SVGAGI (reference sequence). CDR3 sequence reads: CASSHQGGYGYTF. Written as DNA, the CDR3 is TGTGCCAGCAGTCACCAGGGAGGATATGGCTACACCTTC.

This rearrangement joins TRBV20-1 to TRBJ2-5; unclear D gene. The CDR3 consists of 11 residues. CDR1 is DFQATT and CDR2 is SNEGSKA in the germline V gene (reference sequence). Trimming left V 4 bases short and J 5 bases short, with 8 bases between. DNA for the CDR3: TGCAGTGCTAACGTGCGGGAGACCCAGTACTTC. Amino acid sequence: CSANVRETQYF.

This clone has more than one count but fewer than ten. The J gene is TRBJ1-1, the V gene TRBV7-9; D is uncertain. The V gene lost 1 base and the J gene lost 8 bases, with 5 bases spanning the gap. The CDR3 totals 11 residues. CDR1 and CDR2 (germline): SEHNR, FQNEAQ (reference sequence). CDR3 amino acids: CASSLVPEAFF. Here the CDR3 DNA reads TGTGCCAGCAGCTTAGTGCCGGAAGCTTTCTTT.

V and J are TRBV28 and TRBJ2-2; D is possibly TRBD1 (7 bases). Per germline, CDR1 MDHEN and CDR2 SYDVKM. This CDR3 region has 13 residues. The CDR3 here is CAGRQGDTGELFF. In DNA form, the CDR3 reads TGTGCGGGGAGGCAGGGGGACACCGGGGAGCTGTTTTTT.

This sequence joins TRBV27 and TRBJ1-1; perhaps TRBD1 as D (5 bases). The CDR3 is 16 amino acids. V lost 4 bases to trimming and J lost 0 bases, with 15 bases between them. Germline loops: CDR1 MNHEY, CDR2 SMNVEV (reference sequence). CDR3 amino acids: CASSSDVGTVNTEAFF. CDR3 nucleotide sequence: TGTGCCAGCAGTTCCGACGTCGGGACGGTGAACACTGAAGCTTTCTTT.

The CDR3 loop is CASSFRGAWTEAFF. The CDR3 region has the DNA TGTGCCAGCAGCTTTCGGGGGGCATGGACTGAAGCTTTCTTT. The rearrangement joins TRBV5-6 to TRBJ1-1, with D possibly TRBD1 on 6 matching bases. The CDR3 runs 14 residues. Per the germline V gene, CDR1 is SGHDT and CDR2 is YYEEEE. V was trimmed by 2 bases and J by 5 bases, leaving 13 bases between them.

V and J are TRBV18 and TRBJ1-2, with 9 bases fitting TRBD1. Germline CDR1 is KGHSH and CDR2 is LQKENI. J lost 1 base, V lost 3 bases, and 3 bases had no gene match. This CDR3 has 15 amino acids. The CDR3 nucleotides are TGTGCCAGCTCACCTAACAGGGGGCGTAACTATGGCTACACCTTC. As protein: CASSPNRGRNYGYTF.

This clone was found a few times. J is TRBJ1-3 and V is TRBV2, with D possibly matching TRBD1 (5 bases). Trimming cost V 6 bases and J 6 bases, with 18 bases left between them. The CDR3 runs 15 residues. Per the germline V gene, CDR1 is SNHLY and CDR2 is FYNNEI. CDR3 protein: CASRPPRGEENTIYF. The CDR3 DNA follows: TGTGCCAGCAGGCCCCCGAGGGGCGAGGAAAACACCATATATTTT.

As regards this clone: The sample holds other DNA sequences that translate to the same CDR3. The chain is built from TRBV7-2 and TRBJ2-7, with unresolved D. The length of the CDR3 is 13 residues. The ends were cut back, 0 bases at V and 3 bases at J, with 6 bases in the middle. Germline loops: CDR1 SGHTA, CDR2 FQGNSA. The CDR3 loop reads CASSLAGSYEQYF. The CDR3 DNA reads as TGTGCCAGCAGCTTAGCAGGCAGCTACGAGCAGTACTTC.

In this sample, this clone turned up once. Given a far larger clone just one base away, this is likely a sequencing read error. The V gene is TRBV27, the J gene TRBJ2-7, with 9 positions matching TRBD1. This CDR3 has 13 residues. Per germline, CDR1 MNHEY and CDR2 SMNVEV (reference sequence). CDR3 region: CASSLGTGYEQCF. DNA for the CDR3: TGTGCCAGCAGTTTAGGGACAGGGTACGAGCAGTGCTTC.

This clone was observed a single time. This chain uses TRBV5-1 with TRBJ1-3; D perhaps matches TRBD1 (6 bases). CDR3 length: 15 residues. Germline CDR1 and CDR2: SGHRS and YFSETQ. Trimming shortened V by 4 bases and J by 0 bases, and 11 bases separated the two germline ends. CDR3 sequence: CASSRDRNSGNTIYF. CDR3 sequence (DNA): TGCGCCAGCAGCAGAGACAGGAACTCTGGAAACACCATATATTTT.